A single sample is the source of the 14 T cell receptor beta chains below, sequenced in a study of blood T cell repertoires in COVID-19. Sequencing used immunoSEQ multiplex PCR; TCRdb keeps in-frame clones, though not all of them. The profile shows about 74,000 clones, roughly 70% of them singletons. Sequenced sample: peripheral blood. These receptors were collected from a man aged 70-80 years with acute or convalescent COVID-19.

For the CDR3, the DNA is TGTGCCACCAGTGACCCGGACAGGGGCAACGAGCAGTACTTC. Translation: CATSDPDRGNEQYF. The V gene is TRBV24-1, the J gene TRBJ2-7, with 9 bases that match TRBD1. This CDR3 has 14 residues. V shed 4 bases and J 5 bases; nucleotides not matched to a gene: 5. Germline lookup yields CDR1 KGHDR and CDR2 SFDVKD.

The V gene is TRBV7-3, the J gene TRBJ2-5; D unresolved. The germline CDR1 and CDR2 sequences are SGHTA and FQGTGA. The CDR3 is 13 residues long. Trimming removed 2 bases from V and 2 bases from J, with 6 bases in between. The DNA of the CDR3 is TGTGCCAGCAGCTTAGAACTGCAAGAGACCCAGTACTTC. Its protein is CASSLELQETQYF.

This chain connects TRBV19 to TRBJ2-2, with TRBD1 matching 8 bases. This CDR3 has 14 amino acids. With V trimmed by 9 bases and J by 4 bases, 7 bases remained unmatched. Germline V lookup: CDR1 LNHDA, CDR2 SQIVND (reference sequence). The CDR3 loop reads CASKGQGATGELFF. Here the CDR3 DNA reads TGTGCCAGCAAAGGACAGGGAGCCACCGGGGAGCTGTTTTTT.

This clone is a singleton in its sample. J is TRBJ2-7 and V is TRBV5-4; TRBD2 aligns across 11 bases. This CDR3 comprises 15 residues. Trimming cost V 4 bases and J 7 bases; bases outside gene matches: 10. Germline V gives CDR1 SGHNT, CDR2 YYREEE (reference sequence). The CDR3 sequence is CASSPTSGSIEEQYF. The CDR3 bases are TGTGCCAGCAGCCCAACTAGCGGGAGTATTGAAGAGCAGTACTTC.

The V and J genes are TRBV27 and TRBJ1-4; a weak D match, TRBD1 (6 bases). V gave up 2 bases and J gave up 8 bases, with 9 bases separating them. Germline assignment: CDR1 MNHEY and CDR2 SMNVEV (reference sequence). The CDR3 contains 13 residues. CDR3: CASSLMDSEKLFF. As DNA, the CDR3 is TGTGCCAGCAGTTTAATGGACAGCGAAAAACTGTTTTTT.

V gene TRBV5-1 combines with J gene TRBJ1-1; 8 bases match TRBD1. Looked up from germline, CDR1 is SGHRS and CDR2 is YFSETQ. The CDR3 is made up of 14 amino acids. J lost 3 bases, V lost 5 bases, and 6 bases had no gene match. CDR3 coding DNA: TGCGCCAGCAGTCGACAGGGGACCCACACTGAAGCTTTCTTT. Protein product: CASSRQGTHTEAFF.

The V and J genes are TRBV6-5 and TRBJ1-5; D is undetermined. This CDR3 contains 14 residues. The V end lost 2 bases, the J end lost 0 bases, and 5 bases lay between the germline ends. Germline CDR1 reads MNHEY; CDR2 reads SVGAGI. CDR3 sequence reads: CASSYTYSNQPQHF. CDR3 sequence (DNA): TGTGCCAGCAGTTACACCTATAGCAATCAGCCCCAGCATTTT.

The DNA of the CDR3 is TGTGCCAGCACCGTCTCGGTTCTCGCCTACGAGCAGTACTTC. This codes for CASTVSVLAYEQYF. The genes are TRBV6-5 and TRBJ2-7, with unresolved D. Per germline, CDR1 MNHEY and CDR2 SVGAGI. The CDR3 runs 14 residues. The V end lost 7 bases, the J end lost 2 bases, and 15 bases lay between the germline ends.

V is TRBV24-1 and J is TRBJ2-3; D is uncertain. The CDR3 runs to 14 residues. Trimming pared 4 bases from V and 1 base from J, leaving 8 bases between. Per germline, CDR1 KGHDR and CDR2 SFDVKD. Here the CDR3 reads CATSDAPGTDTQYF. For the CDR3, the DNA is TGTGCCACCAGTGACGCCCCAGGCACAGATACGCAGTATTTT.

This chain joins TRBV27 and TRBJ1-1; D remains unclear. The CDR3 sequence is 15 residues long. Looked up from germline, CDR1 is MNHEY and CDR2 is SMNVEV (reference sequence). The V end lost 0 bases, the J end lost 4 bases, and 12 bases lay between the germline ends. CDR3 region: CASSLSAIGSTEAFF. CDR3 bases: TGTGCCAGCAGTTTATCCGCGATAGGGAGCACTGAAGCTTTCTTT.

This clone was observed a handful of times. CDR3 amino acids: CASSPRGPYEQYF. DNA for the CDR3: TGTGCCAGCTCACCAAGAGGCCCCTACGAGCAGTACTTC. V and J are TRBV18 and TRBJ2-7; D is ambiguous. CDR3 size: 13 residues. The germline gives CDR1 KGHSH, CDR2 LQKENI. Trimming took 2 bases from V and 2 from J, leaving 7 bases between them.

The chain recombines TRBV7-9 with TRBJ1-1, with a tentative D call TRBD1 (5 bases). In germline, CDR1 is SEHNR, CDR2 FQNEAQ (reference sequence). This CDR3 comprises 13 residues. V dropped 5 bases and J dropped 4 bases, with 11 bases sitting between them. The CDR3 region has the DNA TGTGCCAGCAGCGAGGTCAGGGCCACTGAAGCTTTCTTT. Translation gives CASSEVRATEAFF. Together with reference TRBV7-9 and TRBJ1-1, the CDR3 gives the full variable domain: DTGVSQNPRHKITKRGQNVTFRCDPISEHNRLYWYRQTLGQGPEFLTYFQNEAQLEKSRLLSDRFSAERPKGSFSTLEIQRTEQGDSAMYLCASSEVRATEAFFGQGTRLTVV.

This rearrangement joins TRBV7-2 to TRBJ2-1; weak D call: TRBD2 (6 bases). Germline V lookup: CDR1 SGHTA, CDR2 FQGNSA. The CDR3 length is 14 residues. V shed 3 bases and J shed 4 bases, with 10 bases lying between them. This CDR3 is CASSLTGVYNEQFF. The CDR3 DNA follows: TGTGCCAGCAGCTTGACGGGGGTTTACAATGAGCAGTTCTTC. The variable domain in full, with the rest retrieved from reference TRBV7-2 and TRBJ2-1, is GAGVSQSPSNKVTEKGKDVELRCDPISGHTALYWYRQSLGQGLEFLIYFQGNSAPDKSGLPSDRFSAERTGGSVSTLTIQRTQQEDSAVYLCASSLTGVYNEQFFGPGTRLTVL.

The rearrangement links TRBV6-6 to TRBJ2-7; TRBD2 agrees at 7 bases. The germline V gene has CDR1 MNHNY and CDR2 SVGAGI (reference sequence). The V gene end was trimmed by 6 bases and the J gene end by 2 bases; junction bases not matched to a gene: 7. The CDR3 consists of 14 residues. For the CDR3, the DNA is TGTGCCAGCAGCTCGAGGCTAGCGGCCTACGAGCAGTACTTC. Amino acid sequence: CASSSRLAAYEQYF.